These 10 T cell receptor beta chains came from one sample sequenced in a study of CD8+ T cells in alopecia areata. It was cDNA, reverse transcribed from extracted RNA, that served as the sequencing template. Data came from immunoSEQ multiplex PCR; TCRdb stores just in-frame clones and leaves some out. The sample has 110,000 to 150,000 clones; around three fifths are singletons. Specimen: CD4+ T cells sorted from blood, collected at week 0. These receptors came from a human donor with alopecia areata.

The chain links TRBV11-2 to TRBJ2-3; no clear D gene. Trimming stripped 6 bases from V and 2 bases from J, with 12 bases between. The CDR3 covers 14 residues. Germline V lookup: CDR1 SGHAT, CDR2 FQNNGV. The CDR3 bases are TGTGCCAGCAGTCGTCTTTCCACCACAGATACGCAGTATTTT. As protein: CASSRLSTTDTQYF.

The chain has TRBV14 and TRBJ2-1, with D hard to call. This CDR3 has 12 amino acids. V shed 1 base and J shed 9 bases, with 7 bases lying between them. Germline V lookup: CDR1 SGHDN, CDR2 FVKESK. The CDR3 DNA reads TGTGCCAGCAGCCAAGGTGGGGTTGAGCAGTTCTTC. It codes for CASSQGGVEQFF.

This clone was counted a few times. The chain links TRBV27 to TRBJ2-2; 12 bases line up with TRBD2. After removal of 3 bases from V and 4 bases from J, the junction contained 9 bases not matched to a gene. Germline V gene sequence: CDR1 MNHEY, CDR2 SMNVEV (reference sequence). This CDR3 comprises 18 residues. Written as DNA, the CDR3 is TGTGCCAGCAGTTTCTCTAGCGGGGGGGCGAGCGGCACCGGGGAGCTGTTTTTT. It yields the protein CASSFSSGGASGTGELFF.

V usage is TRBV5-1 and J usage is TRBJ2-5; TRBD2 aligns across 11 bases. Unmatched junction bases numbered 6, after V lost 0 bases and J lost 2 bases. The length of the CDR3 is 17 residues. Germline values: CDR1 SGHRS, CDR2 YFSETQ. This CDR3 reads CASSLALAGGPQETQYF. The CDR3, as DNA: TGCGCCAGCAGCTTGGCTCTAGCGGGGGGCCCTCAAGAGACCCAGTACTTC.

This clone appeared a few times. The CDR3 spells CASSKVGNTIYF. As DNA, the CDR3 is TGTGCCAGCAGCAAAGTGGGAAACACCATATATTTT. This rearrangement joins TRBV21-1 to TRBJ1-3. TRBV21-1 is a pseudogene. There are 12 residues in the CDR3.

This clone showed up just a few times. V and J are TRBV29-1 and TRBJ1-2, with D maybe TRBD1 (5 bases). Germline CDR1 is SQVTM and CDR2 is ANQGSEA. The CDR3 sequence is 14 residues long. The V and J ends lost 7 bases and 2 bases respectively, with 17 bases between them. Written as DNA, the CDR3 is TGCAGCGGAGGGGACTATGCCAGGAACTATGGCTACACCTTC. It translates to CSGGDYARNYGYTF.

V and J are TRBV29-1 and TRBJ2-7; perhaps TRBD1 as D (6 bases). The V gene lost 6 bases and the J gene lost 0 bases, with 12 bases spanning the gap. The CDR3 length is 13 residues. Germline V gene data show CDR1 as SQVTM and CDR2 as ANQGSEA. The CDR3 sequence: CSVAGTPSYEQYF. The CDR3 region has the DNA TGCAGCGTAGCCGGGACACCCTCCTACGAGCAGTACTTC.

This clone has a handful of counts. V and J are TRBV5-1 and TRBJ2-5; 8 bases align to TRBD2. The J call may be wrong; the DNA end is better matched by TRBJ2-7. This CDR3 has 16 residues. The germline gives CDR1 SGHRS, CDR2 YFSETQ. The CDR3 DNA reads as TGCGCCAGCAGCTTGAAAGGCGGGGGGACAAATTACGAGCAGTACTTC. Translating it yields CASSLKGGGTNYEQYF.

The V and J genes are TRBV5-6 and TRBJ2-7; D uncertain. This CDR3 comprises 12 residues. The germline V and J ends were trimmed by 0 bases and 3 bases, with 4 bases remaining between them. The germline V gene encodes CDR1 SGHDT and CDR2 YYEEEE. This CDR3 is CASSLGDYEQYF. CDR3 bases: TGTGCCAGCAGCTTGGGGGACTACGAGCAGTACTTC.

The rearrangement uses TRBV29-1 and TRBJ1-1; D not resolved. This CDR3 comprises 8 residues. Trimming shortened V by 3 bases and J by 13 bases, and 6 bases separated the two germline ends. CDR1 SQVTM and CDR2 ANQGSEA come from the germline V gene. The CDR3 sequence: CSVEGDFF. The CDR3 DNA reads as TGCAGCGTTGAGGGCGATTTCTTT.